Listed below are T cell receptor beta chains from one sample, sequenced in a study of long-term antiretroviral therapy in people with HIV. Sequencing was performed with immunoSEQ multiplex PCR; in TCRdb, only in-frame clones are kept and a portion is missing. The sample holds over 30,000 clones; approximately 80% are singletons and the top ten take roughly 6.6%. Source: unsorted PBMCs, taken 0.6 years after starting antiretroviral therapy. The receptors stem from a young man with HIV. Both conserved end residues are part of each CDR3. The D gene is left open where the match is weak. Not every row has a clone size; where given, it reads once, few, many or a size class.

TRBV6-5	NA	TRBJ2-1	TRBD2	TGTGCCAGCAGGAGGACTAGCTTCAATGAGCAGTTCTTC	CASRRTSFNEQFF
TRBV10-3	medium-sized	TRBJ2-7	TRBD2	TGTGCCATCAGTGTGGGCGGGAGGATGTCCTACGAGCAGTACTTC	CAISVGGRMSYEQYF
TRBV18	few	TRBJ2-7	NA	TGTGCCAGCTCCCGGGTGCCCTACGAGCAGTACTTC	CASSRVPYEQYF
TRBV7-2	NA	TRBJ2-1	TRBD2	TGTGCCAGCAGCCCACAGACTAGCGGGAGGAATGAGCAGTTCTTC	CASSPQTSGRNEQFF
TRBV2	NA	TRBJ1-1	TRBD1	TGTGCCAGCGCCCGGCAGGGGGGGATAAGCACTGAAGCTTTCTTT	CASARQGGISTEAFF
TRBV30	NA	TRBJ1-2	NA	TGTGCCTGGACTAATCGCCGTCAAGGCGCTAACTATGGCTACACCTTC	CAWTNRRQGANYGYTF
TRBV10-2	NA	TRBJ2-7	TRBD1	TGCGCCAGCAGTGCACCAGGACAGGGGTCGTACGAGCAGTACTTC	CASSAPGQGSYEQYF
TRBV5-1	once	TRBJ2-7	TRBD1	TGCGCCAGCAGCTTCCCGACAGGGGGGGGATCCTACGAGCAGTACTTC	CASSFPTGGGSYEQYF
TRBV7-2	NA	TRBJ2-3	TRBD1	TGTGCCAGCAGCTCGGGACAGGGAAGAGGGTGGAAGTATTTT	CASSSGQGRGWKYF
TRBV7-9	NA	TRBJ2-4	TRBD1	TGTGCCAGCAGCTCCCGTCTATTCCCAGGGACAGAAAACATTCAGTACTTC	CASSSRLFPGTENIQYF
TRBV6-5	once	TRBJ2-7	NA	TGTGCCAGCAGTACTGCTAGCGACTACGAGCAGTACTTC	CASSTASDYEQYF
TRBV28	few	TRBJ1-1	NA	TGTGCCAGCAGTTTGAGGCCGGGGGGAGGCGAAGCTTTCTTT	CASSLRPGGGEAFF
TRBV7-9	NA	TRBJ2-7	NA	TGTGCCAGCAGCCCTCGAGGTTCCGACTACGAGCAGTACTTC	CASSPRGSDYEQYF
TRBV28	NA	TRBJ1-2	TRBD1	TGTGCCAGCAGTTTCCGACAGGGGGAGATTTTCTATGGCTACACCTTC	CASSFRQGEIFYGYTF
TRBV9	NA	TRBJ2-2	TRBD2	TGTGCCAGCAGCGTCGTTAGCGGGAGGGCCACCGGGGAGCTGTTTTTT	CASSVVSGRATGELFF
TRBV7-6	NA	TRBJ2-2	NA	TGTGCCAGCAGCTTAGGGGGGGCCACCGGGGAGCTGTTTTTT	CASSLGGATGELFF
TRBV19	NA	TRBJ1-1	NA	TGTGCCAGTAAGAGAGAATCGGGACTCATGAACACTGAAGCTTTCTTT	CASKRESGLMNTEAFF
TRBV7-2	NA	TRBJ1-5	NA	TGTGCCAGCAGCTTAGTAGGGGAGGTAGGCAATCAGCCCCAGCATTTT	CASSLVGEVGNQPQHF
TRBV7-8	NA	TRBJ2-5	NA	TGTGCCAGCAGCTCCAAAGTACGGGACAACCAAGAGACCCAGTACTTC	CASSSKVRDNQETQYF
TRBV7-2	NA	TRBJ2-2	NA	TGTGCCAGCAGCTCCCGGTTCGGGGGGCAAACCGGGGAGCTGTTTTTT	CASSSRFGGQTGELFF
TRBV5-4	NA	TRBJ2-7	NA	TGTGCCAGCAGCTTGTGGGGGGACGGCGACGAGCAGTACTTC	CASSLWGDGDEQYF
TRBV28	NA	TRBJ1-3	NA	TGTGCCAGCAGCCCCAACGCTGGGTTCTCTGGAAACACCATATATTTT	CASSPNAGFSGNTIYF
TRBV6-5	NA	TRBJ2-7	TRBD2	TGTGCCAGCACCCTCACGACCGTGGGGGGGATCGAGCAGTACTTC	CASTLTTVGGIEQYF
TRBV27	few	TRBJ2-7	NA	TGTGCCAGCAGTTTATCGGGAAGCTCCTACGAGCAGTACTTC	CASSLSGSSYEQYF
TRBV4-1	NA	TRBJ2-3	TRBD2	TGCGCCAGCAGCCCCGTTTCGACTAGCGGGAGGAGGCATAGCACAGATACGCAGTATTTT	CASSPVSTSGRRHSTDTQYF
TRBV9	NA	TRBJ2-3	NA	TGTGCCAGCAGCCCAACCGTTGGGCGGGGTGCAGATACGCAGTATTTT	CASSPTVGRGADTQYF
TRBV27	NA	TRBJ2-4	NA	TGTGCCAGCAGTTCAAGACAGAACCAAGCCAAAAACATTCAGTACTTC	CASSSRQNQAKNIQYF
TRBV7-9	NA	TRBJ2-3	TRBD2	TGTGCCAGCAGCCCGGGACTAGCGGGAGTCGCAGATACGCAGTATTTT	CASSPGLAGVADTQYF
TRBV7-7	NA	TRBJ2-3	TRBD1	TGTGCCAGCAGCCTAACAGGGGTGGATACGCAGTATTTT	CASSLTGVDTQYF
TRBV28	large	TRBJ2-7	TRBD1	TGTGCCAGCAGTTTGGATGGGACAGGGGGCACCGAGCAGTACTTC	CASSLDGTGGTEQYF
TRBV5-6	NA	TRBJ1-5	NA	TGTGCCAGCAGCTTGTGGGGGTATAGCAATCAGCCCCAGCATTTT	CASSLWGYSNQPQHF
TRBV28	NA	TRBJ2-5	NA	TGTGCCAGCAGTGCCCCCGTGGCCCAAGAGACCCAGTACTTC	CASSAPVAQETQYF
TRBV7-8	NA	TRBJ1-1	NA	TGTGCCAGCAGCCGGACAGTCAACACTGAAGCTTTCTTT	CASSRTVNTEAFF
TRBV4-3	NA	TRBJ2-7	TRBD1	TGCGCCAGCAGCCAAGAGGGCCAGGGGGATCAGGAGCAGTACTTC	CASSQEGQGDQEQYF
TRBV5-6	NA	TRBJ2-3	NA	TGTGCCAGCAGCACCGCTAGACCAGATACGCAGTATTTT	CASSTARPDTQYF
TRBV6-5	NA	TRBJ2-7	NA	TGTGCCAGCAGGGGAGGAGAAACCTACGAGCAGTACTTC	CASRGGETYEQYF
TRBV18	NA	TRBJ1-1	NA	TGTGCCAGCTCACGGCTAGCGGAGGCGGTTAACACTGAAGCTTTCTTT	CASSRLAEAVNTEAFF
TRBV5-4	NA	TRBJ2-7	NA	TGTGCCAGCAGCTGGGCTGCCGGCTACGAGCAGTACTTC	CASSWAAGYEQYF
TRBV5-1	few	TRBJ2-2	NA	TGCGCCAGCAGCGAGCGACAGAACACCGGGGAGCTGTTTTTT	CASSERQNTGELFF
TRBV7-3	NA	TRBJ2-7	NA	TGTGCCAGCAGCTTAAGGTGGGGATACGAGCAGTACTTC	CASSLRWGYEQYF
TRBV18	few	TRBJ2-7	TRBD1	TGTGCCAGCTTGGGGACAGGGGAACACGAGCAGTACTTC	CASLGTGEHEQYF
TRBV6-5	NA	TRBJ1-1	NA	TGTGCCAGCAGTTATATGGCCGAAGCTTTCTTT	CASSYMAEAFF
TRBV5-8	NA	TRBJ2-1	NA	TGTGCCAGCACCTTGGGATACAATGAGCAGTTCTTC	CASTLGYNEQFF
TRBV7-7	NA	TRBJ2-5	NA	TGTGCCAGCAGCTTATACGGGAGTGGGGAGACCCAGTACTTC	CASSLYGSGETQYF
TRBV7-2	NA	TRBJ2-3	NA	TGTGCCAGCAGCTTAGAAGGCGTTGAATTGGCAGATACGCAGTATTTT	CASSLEGVELADTQYF
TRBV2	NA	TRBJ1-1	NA	TGTGCCAGCAGTGAAACAGGATTGAACACTGAAGCTTTCTTT	CASSETGLNTEAFF
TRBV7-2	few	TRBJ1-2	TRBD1	TGTGCCAGCAGCGCCCACGCAGGGGGCCGTGTCTCCTCCTACACCTTC	CASSAHAGGRVSSYTF
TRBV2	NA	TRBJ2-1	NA	TGTGCCAGCAGTGCCTTACTCTACAATGAGCAGTTCTTC	CASSALLYNEQFF
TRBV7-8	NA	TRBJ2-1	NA	TGTGCCAGCAGCTTAGGTGGCTCCTACAATGAGCAGTTCTTC	CASSLGGSYNEQFF
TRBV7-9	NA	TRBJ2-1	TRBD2	TGTGCCAGCAGCTCCGAGCTAGCGGGACCCTACAATGAGCAGTTCTTC	CASSSELAGPYNEQFF
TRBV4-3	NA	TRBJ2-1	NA	TGCGCCAGCAGCGCTCGGACTGGGAGAGAGCAGTTCTTC	CASSARTGREQFF
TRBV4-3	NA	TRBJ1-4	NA	TGCGCCAGCAGCCATGGAAGGAGGGTTAATGAAAAACTGTTTTTT	CASSHGRRVNEKLFF
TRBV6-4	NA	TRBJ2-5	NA	TGTGCCAGCAGTGACTACCCTCTGACCCAGTACTTC	CASSDYPLTQYF
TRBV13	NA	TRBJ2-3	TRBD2	TGTGCCAGCAGCTTAGGGGGACTAGCGGTTGCAAGGGATTTT	CASSLGGLAVARDF
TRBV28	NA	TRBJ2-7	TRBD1	TGTGCCAGCAGTTCATCCGGGACAGGGAGGAAAGAGCAGTACTTC	CASSSSGTGRKEQYF